The 29 T cell receptor beta chains reported below all come from one sample, sequenced in a study of blood T cell repertoires in COVID-19. Measured with immunoSEQ multiplex PCR; TCRdb has only the in-frame clones, and not every one. The table records approximately 290,000 clones, under 90% of them present only once. The sample comprised peripheral blood. Source of these receptors: a woman aged 25 to 45 with COVID-19, enrolled during active disease.

The rearrangement uses TRBV6-5 and TRBJ1-1; maybe TRBD1 (5 bases). This CDR3 comprises 15 residues. Per the germline V gene, CDR1 is MNHEY and CDR2 is SVGAGI. Trimming left V 0 bases short and J 0 bases short, with 8 bases between. This chain's CDR3 is CASSYSGLMNTEAFF. CDR3 DNA: TGTGCCAGCAGTTACTCGGGGCTGATGAACACTGAAGCTTTCTTT.

The chain links TRBV3-1 (or the pseudogene TRBV3-2) to TRBJ2-7; perhaps TRBD1 as D (5 bases). CDR1 is LGHDT, CDR2 YNNKEL, per germline (reference sequence). The ends were cut back, 3 bases at V and 2 bases at J, with 11 bases in the middle. The CDR3 has 14 amino acids. The CDR3 loop reads CASSQDKSTYEQYF. Here the CDR3 DNA reads TGTGCCAGCAGCCAGGACAAATCTACCTACGAGCAGTACTTC.

This chain uses TRBV6-5 with TRBJ1-1; no clear D. This CDR3 is built from 13 residues. Trimming took off 7 bases at V and 1 base at J, with 10 bases between the two ends. Per germline, CDR1 MNHEY and CDR2 SVGAGI. CDR3 region: CASIEGWNTEAFF. In DNA form, the CDR3 reads TGTGCCAGCATCGAGGGATGGAACACTGAAGCTTTCTTT.

The rearrangement uses TRBV19 and TRBJ2-7; no reliable D call. V lost 10 bases and J 13 bases, leaving 11 bases between the germline ends. Germline V gives CDR1 LNHDA, CDR2 SQIVND (reference sequence). This CDR3 is 8 amino acids long. DNA for the CDR3: TGTGCCAACGGGTTTTCTTACTTC. It specifies CANGFSYF.

V is TRBV5-1 and J is TRBJ1-1; the D gene is possibly TRBD1 (5 bases). Germline lookup yields CDR1 SGHRS and CDR2 YFSETQ. The CDR3 covers 15 residues. V lost 4 bases, J lost 4 bases, and 17 bases lay in between. The CDR3 loop is CASSQGLGGPTEAFF. In nucleotides, the CDR3 is TGCGCCAGCAGCCAAGGCTTGGGGGGTCCCACTGAAGCTTTCTTT.

CDR3 bases: TGTGCCACCAGCAGAGGGTTAGGGGCAAGCAATCAGCCCCAGCATTTT. Protein: CATSRGLGASNQPQHF. The V call is TRBV15, the J call TRBJ1-5; possibly TRBD1 for D (5 bases). Trimming stripped 1 base from V and 1 base from J, with 11 bases between. This CDR3 is 16 amino acids long. The germline CDR1 and CDR2 sequences are LNHNV and YYDKDF (reference sequence).

CDR3 in amino acids: CASSQGRGGYF. The CDR3 nucleotides read TGTGCCAGCAGCCAAGGAAGGGGAGGCTACTTC. V gene TRBV3-1 (or the pseudogene TRBV3-2) combines with J gene TRBJ2-5, with D possibly TRBD2 on 6 matching bases. This CDR3 is 11 amino acids long. Trimming took off 1 base at V and 14 bases at J, with 11 bases between the two ends. CDR1 and CDR2 (germline): LGHDT, YNNKEL (reference sequence).

This chain connects TRBV12-3 or TRBV12-4 to TRBJ2-7; no firm D call. Trimming left V 4 bases short and J 10 bases short, with 14 bases between. CDR3 length: 12 residues. In DNA, the CDR3 is TGTGCCAGCAGTTCCGTTCCTGCGGAACAGTACTTC. It yields the protein CASSSVPAEQYF.

This rearrangement joins TRBV2 to TRBJ1-6; tentative D call: TRBD1 (6 bases). The CDR3 is made up of 14 amino acids. Looked up from germline, CDR1 is SNHLY and CDR2 is FYNNEI. V was trimmed by 6 bases and J by 13 bases, leaving 19 bases between them. In DNA, the CDR3 is TGTGCCAGCAGCACGACAGGACGCTTGGAGCCCCTCCACTTT. Residues: CASSTTGRLEPLHF.

The rearrangement joins TRBV5-1 to TRBJ2-2, with 9 bases that match TRBD1. The CDR3 runs 15 residues. The V gene end was trimmed by 0 bases and the J gene end by 8 bases; junction bases not matched to a gene: 5. The germline CDR1 and CDR2 sequences are SGHRS and YFSETQ. The CDR3: CASSLEGTGSGELFF. CDR3 in DNA: TGCGCCAGCAGCTTGGAAGGGACAGGGAGTGGGGAGCTGTTTTTT.

This clone has only a few counts. The chain couples TRBV10-2 to TRBJ1-5; TRBD1 matches at 11 bases. Germline values: CDR1 WSHSY, CDR2 SAAADI. The length of the CDR3 is 16 residues. V was clipped by 7 bases and J by 0 bases; unmatched bases: 5. Written as DNA, the CDR3 is TGCGCCAGCAAGGACAGGGGGCCCTATAGCAATCAGCCCCAGCATTTT. It translates to CASKDRGPYSNQPQHF.

V and J are TRBV4-1 and TRBJ1-2; D possibly corresponds to TRBD1 (6 bases). This CDR3 region has 16 residues. Germline V gives CDR1 MGHRA, CDR2 YSYEKL. Trimming removed 1 base from V and 4 bases from J, with 16 bases in between. The CDR3 DNA reads as TGCGCCAGCAGCCAAGGCACCCTGACAGGACTCTATGGCTACACCTTC. It translates to CASSQGTLTGLYGYTF.

The rearrangement links TRBV4-1 to TRBJ2-1, with D hard to call. The CDR3 is made up of 14 amino acids. The germline V gene has CDR1 MGHRA and CDR2 YSYEKL. V was trimmed by 1 base and J by 5 bases, leaving 9 bases between them. CDR3 nucleotides: TGCGCCAGCAGCCAAGTTCCACAGCACAATGAGCAGTTCTTC. Residues: CASSQVPQHNEQFF.

This sequence joins TRBV6-5 and TRBJ1-2, with TRBD1 matching over 7 bases. The CDR3 runs 13 residues. The germline V gene has CDR1 MNHEY and CDR2 SVGAGI. The trim removed 6 bases at V and 5 bases at J, leaving 6 bases unmatched. The CDR3 nucleotides read TGTGCCAGCAGCTTCCAGGGGGGATATGGCTACACCTTC. Translating it yields CASSFQGGYGYTF.

The V call is TRBV29-1, the J call TRBJ2-7, with D maybe TRBD2 (6 bases). V was trimmed by 5 bases and J by 2 bases, leaving 16 bases between them. Germline values: CDR1 SQVTM, CDR2 ANQGSEA. This CDR3 is 14 amino acids long. CDR3 sequence reads: CSVLSRGSAYEQYF. The CDR3 nucleotides read TGCAGCGTTTTATCCCGGGGGTCCGCCTACGAGCAGTACTTC.

The V and J genes are TRBV27 and TRBJ1-4, with D unresolved. Germline CDR1 MNHEY, CDR2 SMNVEV (reference sequence). With 6 bases removed from V and 5 bases from J, the gap between germline ends came to 19 bases. The CDR3 consists of 16 residues. The CDR3 DNA reads TGTGCCAGCAGCGACGGACCGGGGTTGAACAATGAAAAACTGTTTTTT. It encodes CASSDGPGLNNEKLFF.

In regard to this clone: The same CDR3 also results from other DNA sequences found in this sample. The chain uses TRBV5-1 and TRBJ2-3; the match to TRBD1 covers 7 bases. Per germline, CDR1 SGHRS and CDR2 YFSETQ. The CDR3 contains 14 residues. The ends lost 4 bases at V and 0 bases at J; junction bases unmatched: 2. The CDR3 DNA follows: TGCGCCAGCAGCCTGACAGGGAGCACAGATACGCAGTATTTT. Its translation: CASSLTGSTDTQYF. Full variable domain (missing parts from reference TRBV5-1 and TRBJ2-3): KAGVTQTPRYLIKTRGQQVTLSCSPISGHRSVSWYQQTPGQGLQFLFEYFSETQRNKGNFPGRFSGRQFSNSRSEMNVSTLELGDSALYLCASSLTGSTDTQYFGPGTRLTVL.

The chain recombines TRBV19 with TRBJ2-3; 7 bases align to TRBD1. CDR1 LNHDA and CDR2 SQIVND come from the germline V gene (reference sequence). V shed 8 bases and J 1 base; nucleotides not matched to a gene: 3. CDR3 size: 13 residues. CDR3 nucleotide sequence: TGTGCCAGTGTAGGACAGGGCACAGATACGCAGTATTTT. It translates to CASVGQGTDTQYF.

The chain is built from TRBV18 and TRBJ1-3, with unresolved D. Germline V gene lookup returns CDR1 KGHSH and CDR2 LQKENI. Trimming left V 1 base short and J 0 bases short, with 13 bases between. The CDR3 sequence is 17 residues long. As DNA, the CDR3 is TGTGCCAGCTCACCACGGATAGGCGGGTCCTCTGGAAACACCATATATTTT. Protein sequence: CASSPRIGGSSGNTIYF.

The chain links TRBV6-5 to TRBJ1-2, with 8 bases lining up with TRBD1. Germline V gene lookup returns CDR1 MNHEY and CDR2 SVGAGI. The CDR3 runs to 14 residues. The junction had 5 bases not matched to a gene; V was cut back by 4 bases and J by 4 bases. As DNA, the CDR3 is TGTGCCAGCAGTTCCCCAGGGGGCGGCTATGGCTACACCTTC. It encodes CASSSPGGGYGYTF.

The chain joins TRBV5-6 to TRBJ2-7; a weak D match, TRBD1 (5 bases). Germline values: CDR1 SGHDT, CDR2 YYEEEE. The V gene lost 4 bases and the J gene lost 6 bases, with 14 bases spanning the gap. The CDR3 spans 13 residues. CDR3 sequence: CASSTPGYREQYF. CDR3 DNA: TGTGCCAGCAGCACACCAGGGTACCGCGAGCAGTACTTC. Full variable domain (missing parts from reference TRBV5-6 and TRBJ2-7): DAGVTQSPTHLIKTRGQQVTLRCSPKSGHDTVSWYQQALGQGPQFIFQYYEEEERQRGNFPDRFSGHQFPNYSSELNVNALLLGDSALYLCASSTPGYREQYFGPGTRLTVT.

The genes are TRBV6-4 and TRBJ1-2; 10 nucleotides line up with TRBD1. The CDR3 has 15 residues. Trimming at V came to 4 bases and at J to 7 bases, leaving 9 bases not matched to a gene. Per germline, CDR1 MRHNA and CDR2 SNTAGT. The CDR3 region is CASSGTGTGVSGYTF. In nucleotides, the CDR3 is TGTGCCAGCAGTGGGACCGGGACAGGGGTATCTGGCTACACCTTC.

The chain employs TRBV5-1 and TRBJ2-2; 7 bases match TRBD2. The V and J ends lost 5 bases and 3 bases, in that order; junction bases with no gene match: 4. CDR3 size: 14 residues. Germline lookup yields CDR1 SGHRS and CDR2 YFSETQ. CDR3 nucleotides: TGCGCCAGCAGATGGGGAGGGGACACCGGGGAGCTGTTTTTT. It codes for CASRWGGDTGELFF.

The chain employs TRBV6-5 and TRBJ1-6; 8 bases align to TRBD1. The CDR3 covers 15 residues. With 6 bases clipped from V and 7 bases from J, the junction kept 8 bases outside the gene matches. Per the germline V gene, CDR1 is MNHEY and CDR2 is SVGAGI. The CDR3 region is CASRAGGSGNSPLHF. CDR3 sequence (DNA): TGTGCCAGCAGGGCAGGGGGCAGCGGAAATTCACCCCTCCACTTT.

The chain is built from TRBV15 and TRBJ1-2; TRBD1 is a possible D gene (6 bases). This CDR3 has 14 amino acids. Trimming pared 2 bases from V and 3 bases from J, leaving 10 bases between. In germline, CDR1 is LNHNV, CDR2 YYDKDF (reference sequence). CDR3 coding DNA: TGTGCCACCAGCAGACCACAGGGTTACTATGGCTACACCTTC. Translation: CATSRPQGYYGYTF.

The chain couples TRBV9 to TRBJ1-2, with D perhaps TRBD1 (6 bases). There are 13 residues in the CDR3. Deletions cut 2 bases from V and 7 bases from J, with 12 bases between. Germline lookup yields CDR1 SGDLS and CDR2 YYNGEE. In DNA form, the CDR3 reads TGTGCCAGCAGCGTCCAGGGGAGTGGTGGCTACACCTTC. Residues: CASSVQGSGGYTF. The variable domain in full, with the rest retrieved from reference TRBV9 and TRBJ1-2, is DSGVTQTPKHLITATGQRVTLRCSPRSGDLSVYWYQQSLDQGLQFLIQYYNGEERAKGNILERFSAQQFPDLHSELNLSSLELGDSALYFCASSVQGSGGYTFGSGTRLTVV.

This rearrangement joins TRBV10-2 to TRBJ2-2; 10 nucleotides match TRBD2. The CDR3 is 15 amino acids. Germline V gene lookup returns CDR1 WSHSY and CDR2 SAAADI. V shed 6 bases, J shed 4 bases, and the junction held 5 bases outside the gene matches. This chain's CDR3 is CASRIAGGPTGELFF. The CDR3 DNA is TGCGCCAGCAGAATAGCGGGGGGACCCACCGGGGAGCTGTTTTTT.

The chain is built from TRBV2 and TRBJ1-5; D gene ambiguous. Trimming removed 3 bases from V and 3 bases from J, with 9 bases in between. The V gene's germline CDR1 is SNHLY and CDR2 FYNNEI. This CDR3 is built from 14 residues. The CDR3, as DNA: TGTGCCAGCAGTGATTTATCAGACAATCAGCCCCAGCATTTT. It specifies CASSDLSDNQPQHF.

This chain links TRBV5-4 with TRBJ2-7; the D gene is possibly TRBD2 (6 bases). CDR3 length equals 13 residues. V lost 5 bases and J lost 2, with 11 bases in between. The germline CDR1 and CDR2 sequences are SGHNT and YYREEE (reference sequence). CDR3 in DNA: TGTGCCAGCAGAAACGGGGGTGCCTACGAGCAGTACTTC. Its translation is CASRNGGAYEQYF.